The 21 T cell receptor beta chains below come from one sample, sequenced in a study of T cell responses to AZD1222 COVID-19 vaccine. Sequenced by immunoSEQ multiplex PCR; TCRdb stores in-frame clones only, minus some. In the table there are about 120,000 clones, 70% to 90% of which are singletons. This specimen was peripheral blood, taken on day 0 of MenACWY control vaccination. The receptors were sampled from an adult in good health.

V gene TRBV9 combines with J gene TRBJ1-2, with a tentative D call TRBD1 (6 bases). V shed 3 bases and J shed 5 bases, with 17 bases lying between them. Per the germline V gene, CDR1 is SGDLS and CDR2 is YYNGEE. There are 15 residues in the CDR3. The CDR3 here is CASSAEGRGLYGYTF. Written as DNA, the CDR3 is TGTGCCAGCAGCGCGGAAGGCAGGGGACTATATGGCTACACCTTC.

This clone was seen more than once but under ten times. V is TRBV18 and J is TRBJ1-2; 7 bases line up with TRBD1. Germline V CDR1 and CDR2: KGHSH, LQKENI. This CDR3 comprises 16 residues. Trimming removed 3 bases from V and 0 bases from J; junction bases left unmatched: 7. The CDR3 region is CASSPGDRTSNYGYTF. The CDR3 coding sequence is TGTGCCAGCTCACCGGGGGACAGAACATCTAACTATGGCTACACCTTC.

The chain carries TRBV21-1 and TRBJ1-4. TRBV21-1 is annotated as a pseudogene. This CDR3 has 16 amino acids. DNA for the CDR3: TGTGCCAGCAGTCGATGGGAGAGAGCAACTAATGAAAAACTGTTTTTT. Its protein is CASSRWERATNEKLFF.

The CDR3: CASSLLAGGHNEQFF. Here the CDR3 DNA reads TGTGCCAGCTCATTACTAGCGGGGGGCCACAATGAGCAGTTCTTC. This chain links TRBV18 with TRBJ2-1; 12 bases agree with TRBD2. This CDR3 comprises 15 residues. Germline-derived CDR1 and CDR2 are KGHSH and LQKENI. V gave up 5 bases and J gave up 5 bases; unmatched junction bases: 4.

The chain carries TRBV5-6 and TRBJ1-5, with D perhaps matching TRBD1 (5 bases). The CDR3 totals 13 residues. Germline CDR1 SGHDT, CDR2 YYEEEE. The V end lost 6 bases, the J end lost 6 bases, and 13 bases lay between the germline ends. The CDR3 reads CASTLQAGQPQHF. The CDR3 nucleotides are TGTGCCAGCACCTTACAGGCGGGTCAGCCCCAGCATTTT.

This clone was counted between two and nine times. This sequence joins TRBV7-2 and TRBJ2-7, with 8 nucleotides matching TRBD2. There are 17 residues in the CDR3. The ends lost 5 bases at V and 0 bases at J; junction bases unmatched: 12. The germline V gene has CDR1 SGHTA and CDR2 FQGNSA. The CDR3 region is CASSQGVAGGLSYEQYF. CDR3 bases: TGTGCCAGCAGCCAGGGAGTCGCGGGGGGACTCTCCTACGAGCAGTACTTC.

The chain couples TRBV12-3 or TRBV12-4 to TRBJ2-2; D unclear. CDR3 length: 13 amino acids. V was cut by 4 bases and J by 3 bases, with 6 bases left in between. DNA of the CDR3: TGTGCCAGCAGTTCCGATTACACCGGGGAGCTGTTTTTT. Translating it yields CASSSDYTGELFF.

The rearrangement joins TRBV6-5 to TRBJ1-2; 11 bases are a match to TRBD1. CDR1 is MNHEY, CDR2 SVGAGI, per germline. The CDR3 totals 16 residues. With V trimmed by 2 bases and J by 6 bases, 8 bases remained unmatched. CDR3 bases: TGTGCCAGCAGTTACAGGGGACAGGGGGACACGGATGGCTACACCTTC. Amino acids: CASSYRGQGDTDGYTF.

The chain has TRBV19 and TRBJ2-1; 8 positions match TRBD2. CDR3 length: 14 amino acids. CDR1 LNHDA and CDR2 SQIVND come from the germline V gene (reference sequence). V was clipped by 6 bases and J by 4 bases; unmatched bases: 5. The CDR3 sequence is CASRVGGAYNEQFF. As DNA, the CDR3 is TGTGCCAGTAGGGTCGGGGGGGCTTACAATGAGCAGTTCTTC. Based on the CDR3 plus reference TRBV19 and TRBJ2-1, the full variable domain is DGGITQSPKYLFRKEGQNVTLSCEQNLNHDAMYWYRQDPGQGLRLIYYSQIVNDFQKGDIAEGYSVSREKKESFPLTVTSAQKNPTAFYLCASRVGGAYNEQFFGPGTRLTVL.

The rearrangement joins TRBV6-5 to TRBJ1-3, with unresolved D. Trimming shortened V by 7 bases and J by 0 bases, and 10 bases separated the two germline ends. Germline CDR1 and CDR2: MNHEY and SVGAGI. The CDR3 totals 14 residues. CDR3: CASKAGSSGNTIYF. CDR3 DNA: TGTGCCAGCAAGGCGGGAAGCTCTGGAAACACCATATATTTT.

V and J are TRBV28 and TRBJ1-2; 9 bases map to TRBD1. Germline CDR1 MDHEN, CDR2 SYDVKM. This CDR3 has 15 amino acids. Germline trimming cut 2 bases from V and 4 bases from J; bases unmatched to any gene: 5. The CDR3 loop is CASSLPGQGRYGYTF. In nucleotides, the CDR3 is TGTGCCAGCAGTTTACCGGGACAGGGACGCTATGGCTACACCTTC.

This clone was found once. The rearrangement links TRBV28 to TRBJ1-1, with D possibly TRBD1 on 6 matching bases. The germline V and J ends were trimmed by 8 bases and 1 base, with 11 bases remaining between them. Per the germline V gene, CDR1 is MDHEN and CDR2 is SYDVKM. This CDR3 contains 13 residues. CDR3 in amino acids: CASGGQPNTEAFF. Here the CDR3 DNA reads TGTGCCAGCGGAGGACAGCCGAACACTGAAGCTTTCTTT.

V usage is TRBV11-2 and J usage is TRBJ2-5, with no clear D. The germline gives CDR1 SGHAT, CDR2 FQNNGV. V was clipped by 6 bases and J by 4 bases, with 18 bases between them. The CDR3 is made up of 15 amino acids. The DNA of the CDR3 is TGTGCCAGCAGGCGTGGTGAGGTCGGTCGAGAGACCCAGTACTTC. This translates into CASRRGEVGRETQYF.

The chain is built from TRBV4-3 and TRBJ2-1; unclear D gene. Germline V lookup: CDR1 LGHNA, CDR2 YSLEER. V lost 0 bases to trimming and J lost 4 bases, with 10 bases between them. The CDR3 runs to 15 residues. CDR3 amino acids: CASSQDWSPYNEQFF. The CDR3 nucleotides read TGCGCCAGCAGCCAAGATTGGTCACCATACAATGAGCAGTTCTTC.

This chain links TRBV19 with TRBJ1-2; 8 bases are shared with TRBD1. The junction had 3 bases not matched to a gene; V was cut back by 10 bases and J by 5 bases. Germline values: CDR1 LNHDA, CDR2 SQIVND (reference sequence). The CDR3 covers 11 residues. CDR3 sequence (DNA): TGTGCCATCAGACAGGGGTATGGCTACACCTTC. It encodes CAIRQGYGYTF.

This clone was counted only a few times. This chain connects TRBV28 to TRBJ2-3; no reliable D call. The length of the CDR3 is 12 residues. Trimming left V 5 bases short and J 4 bases short, with 7 bases between. From germline, CDR1 is MDHEN and CDR2 SYDVKM. This chain's CDR3 is CASSLPPDTQYF. DNA of the CDR3: TGTGCCAGCAGTCTACCCCCAGATACGCAGTATTTT.

This clone was observed a single time. J is TRBJ1-3 and V is TRBV7-2; D might be TRBD1 (6 bases). V was shortened by 1 base and J by 4 bases, with 11 bases between the two germline ends. The CDR3 runs 15 residues. The germline gives CDR1 SGHTA, CDR2 FQGNSA. The CDR3 coding sequence is TGTGCCAGCAGCTTAGATGGGGGGCGCGGAAACACCATATATTTT. Its protein is CASSLDGGRGNTIYF.

The CDR3 coding sequence is TGTGCCAGCAGCCAAGTCAGCAGGCAGTTCTTC. Amino acid sequence: CASSQVSRQFF. This rearrangement joins TRBV14 to TRBJ2-1; D gene uncertain. This CDR3 has 11 amino acids. The germline V gene encodes CDR1 SGHDN and CDR2 FVKESK. V was clipped by 1 base and J by 12 bases, with 7 bases between them.

In this sample, this clone turned up once. This chain uses TRBV28 with TRBJ1-5; D gene uncertain. V was trimmed by 8 bases and J by 7 bases, leaving 30 bases between them. The germline V gene has CDR1 MDHEN and CDR2 SYDVKM. CDR3 length: 18 amino acids. The chain's CDR3 is CASEEALDGTRFGQPQHF. Written as DNA, the CDR3 is TGTGCCAGCGAGGAGGCCCTTGATGGAACTCGGTTCGGACAGCCCCAGCATTTT.

The chain combines TRBV15 with TRBJ2-5, with a possible D match to TRBD2 (6 bases). CDR3 size: 15 residues. Trimming left V 0 bases short and J 5 bases short, with 13 bases between. Germline values: CDR1 LNHNV, CDR2 YYDKDF (reference sequence). CDR3 sequence (DNA): TGTGCCACCAGCAGAGATCGGGGGAGTGTGGAGACCCAGTACTTC. Translation gives CATSRDRGSVETQYF.

This clone was observed a handful of times. The J gene is TRBJ2-2, the V gene TRBV11-3; 7 nucleotides match TRBD1. After removal of 2 bases from V and 2 bases from J, the junction contained 11 bases not matched to a gene. CDR3 length: 18 residues. Looked up from germline, CDR1 is SGHNT and CDR2 is YENEEA. CDR3 region: CASSLSQVGQPNTGELFF. As DNA, the CDR3 is TGTGCCAGCAGCTTATCCCAAGTGGGACAGCCCAACACCGGGGAGCTGTTTTTT.